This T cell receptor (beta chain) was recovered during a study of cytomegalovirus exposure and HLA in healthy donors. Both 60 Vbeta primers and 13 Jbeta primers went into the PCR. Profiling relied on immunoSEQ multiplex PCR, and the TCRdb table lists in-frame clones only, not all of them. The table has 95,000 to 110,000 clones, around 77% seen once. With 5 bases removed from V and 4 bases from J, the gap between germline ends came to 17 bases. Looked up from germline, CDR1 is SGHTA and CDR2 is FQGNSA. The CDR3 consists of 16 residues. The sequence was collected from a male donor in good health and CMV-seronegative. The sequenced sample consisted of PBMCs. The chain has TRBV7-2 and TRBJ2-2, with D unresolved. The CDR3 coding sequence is TGTGCCAGCAGCAAGCTGGTCCGTCGTAGCACCGGGGAGCTGTTTTTT. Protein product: CASSKLVRRSTGELFF.